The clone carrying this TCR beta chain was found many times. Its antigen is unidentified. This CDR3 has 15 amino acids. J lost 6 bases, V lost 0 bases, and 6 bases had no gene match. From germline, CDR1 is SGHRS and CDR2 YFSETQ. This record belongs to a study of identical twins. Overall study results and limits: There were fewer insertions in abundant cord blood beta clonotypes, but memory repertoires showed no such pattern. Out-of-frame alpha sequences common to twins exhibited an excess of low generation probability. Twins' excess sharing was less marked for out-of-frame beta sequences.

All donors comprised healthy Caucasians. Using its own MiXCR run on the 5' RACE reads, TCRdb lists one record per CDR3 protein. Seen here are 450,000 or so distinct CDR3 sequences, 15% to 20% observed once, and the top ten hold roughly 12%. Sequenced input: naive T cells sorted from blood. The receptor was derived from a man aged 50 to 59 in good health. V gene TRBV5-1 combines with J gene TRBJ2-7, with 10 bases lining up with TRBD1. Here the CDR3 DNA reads TGCGCCAGCAGCTTGGCCGGGACAGGGGTGAGCGAGCAGTACTTC. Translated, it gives CASSLAGTGVSEQYF. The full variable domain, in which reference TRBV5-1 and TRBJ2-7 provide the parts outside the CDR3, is KAGVTQTPRYLIKTRGQQVTLSCSPISGHRSVSWYQQTPGQGLQFLFEYFSETQRNKGNFPGRFSGRQFSNSRSEMNVSTLELGDSALYLCASSLAGTGVSEQYFGPGTRLTVT.